The 16 T cell receptor beta chains reported below all come from one sample, sequenced in a study of CD8 T cells in ankylosing spondylitis. TCRdb itself ran the 5' RACE reads through MiXCR, one entry per CDR3 protein. The data hold approximately 260,000 distinct CDR3 sequences, with 15% to 20% observed a single time. Sequenced material: blood, either unsorted or a sorted T cell fraction (not recorded which). All receptors derive from a male donor with ankylosing spondylitis or in good health (not recorded which).

The genes are TRBV6-5 and TRBJ2-7, with 8 bases fitting TRBD1. Germline assignment: CDR1 MNHEY and CDR2 SVGAGI. The trim removed 4 bases at V and 2 bases at J, leaving 7 bases unmatched. The CDR3 is made up of 15 amino acids. CDR3 bases: TGTGCCAGCAGTTCGACAGGGGTTGGGCCCTACGAGCAGTACTTC. Translating it yields CASSSTGVGPYEQYF.

The rearrangement uses TRBV29-1 and TRBJ2-1; 10 bases are shared with TRBD2. From germline, CDR1 is SQVTM and CDR2 ANQGSEA. The CDR3 length is 18 residues. V lost 1 base, J lost 0 bases, and 9 bases stayed unmatched. CDR3 amino acids: CSVEGPLTSGLSYNEQFF. The CDR3 bases are TGCAGCGTTGAAGGCCCCTTGACTAGCGGGCTCTCCTACAATGAGCAGTTCTTC.

This clonotype was detected a few times. The chain links TRBV6-2 or TRBV6-3 to TRBJ1-1; D gene ambiguous. The CDR3 contains 13 residues. The V end was cut by 1 base, the J end by 5 bases, with 8 bases between. CDR1 and CDR2 from the germline V gene are MNHEY and SVGEGT. This CDR3 is CASSYYARTEAFF. CDR3 coding DNA: TGTGCCAGCAGTTACTACGCGAGGACTGAAGCTTTCTTT.

This clonotype has more than one count but fewer than ten. The chain links TRBV12-3 or TRBV12-4 to TRBJ2-3, with D possibly TRBD2 on 6 matching bases. The length of the CDR3 is 15 residues. The V end lost 6 bases, the J end lost 0 bases, and 13 bases lay between the germline ends. The CDR3 is CASRTSSASTDTQYF. The CDR3 nucleotides read TGTGCCAGCAGGACTTCTAGCGCGAGCACAGATACGCAGTATTTT.

V gene TRBV4-1 combines with J gene TRBJ2-1, with 15 positions matching TRBD2. This CDR3 region has 17 residues. V was pared by 0 bases and J by 9 bases, with 6 bases of the junction left unmatched. The germline gives CDR1 MGHRA, CDR2 YSYEKL. This chain's CDR3 is CASSQDTGLAGGAEQFF. CDR3 in DNA: TGCGCCAGCAGCCAAGATACCGGACTAGCGGGAGGGGCTGAGCAGTTCTTC.

There are many counts of this clonotype. The V gene is TRBV6-5, the J gene TRBJ2-7, with 12 bases that match TRBD2. V dropped 0 bases and J dropped 0; count of bases not matched to a gene: 0. This CDR3 is 16 amino acids long. Germline CDR1 and CDR2: MNHEY and SVGAGI. The CDR3 region is CASSYSTSGSSYEQYF. CDR3 coding DNA: TGTGCCAGCAGTTACTCGACTAGCGGGAGCTCCTACGAGCAGTACTTC.

This sequence joins TRBV9 and TRBJ2-5, with 9 bases lining up with TRBD1. Germline loops: CDR1 SGDLS, CDR2 YYNGEE. Trimming took 0 bases from V and 5 from J; bases not matched to a gene: 8. This CDR3 region has 16 residues. The CDR3 DNA sequence: TGTGCCAGCAGCGTAGAAGGGACAGGGATAGGGGAGACCCAGTACTTC. Translated: CASSVEGTGIGETQYF.

This clonotype has more than one count but fewer than ten. This chain connects TRBV20-1 to TRBJ2-5; TRBD1 agrees at 7 bases. The CDR3 is made up of 15 amino acids. The germline V gene encodes CDR1 DFQATT and CDR2 SNEGSKA (reference sequence). The ends lost 3 bases at V and 4 bases at J; junction bases unmatched: 11. Here the CDR3 reads CSASRSGQLGETQYF. CDR3 in DNA: TGCAGTGCTAGTCGCTCGGGACAGCTAGGAGAGACCCAGTACTTC.

There are a few counts of this clonotype. The chain has TRBV6-2 or TRBV6-3 and TRBJ2-1; 9 nucleotides agree with TRBD2. This CDR3 contains 15 residues. The germline V gene encodes CDR1 MNHEY and CDR2 SVGEGT. J gave up 1 base and V 4 bases, and 2 bases lay outside the gene matches. CDR3 nucleotides: TGTGCCAGCAGTTGGCTAGCGGGGTCCTACAATGAGCAGTTCTTC. It specifies CASSWLAGSYNEQFF.

This chain connects TRBV4-3 to TRBJ1-1; no clear D. The V and J ends lost 1 base and 3 bases respectively, with 6 bases between them. The germline gives CDR1 LGHNA, CDR2 YSLEER. The CDR3 spans 13 residues. The CDR3 loop reads CASSQARYTEAFF. In DNA, the CDR3 is TGCGCCAGCAGCCAAGCTAGGTACACTGAAGCTTTCTTT.

This clonotype was counted once. V is TRBV6-5 and J is TRBJ2-1, with 14 positions matching TRBD2. Per germline, CDR1 MNHEY and CDR2 SVGAGI. This CDR3 comprises 17 residues. Germline trimming cut 0 bases from V and 4 bases from J; bases unmatched to any gene: 2. The CDR3 protein is CASSYSGLAGVYNEQFF. CDR3 DNA sequence: TGTGCCAGCAGTTACTCGGGACTAGCGGGAGTGTACAATGAGCAGTTCTTC.

V usage is TRBV12-3 or TRBV12-4 and J usage is TRBJ2-7; D is unresolved. Trimming pared 6 bases from V and 0 bases from J, leaving 9 bases between. The CDR3 has 13 residues. CDR3 in amino acids: CASRVKSSYEQYF. In DNA, the CDR3 is TGTGCCAGCAGGGTAAAGAGCTCCTACGAGCAGTACTTC.

The V call is TRBV12-3 or TRBV12-4, the J call TRBJ2-7, with D perhaps matching TRBD1 (5 bases). V gave up 1 base and J gave up 1 base, with 11 bases separating them. The CDR3 has 15 residues. The CDR3: CASSLGAGLSYEQYF. CDR3 nucleotide sequence: TGTGCCAGCAGTTTAGGGGCAGGGCTATCCTACGAGCAGTACTTC.

This clonotype has just a few counts. The CDR3 sequence: CASNHFGSETQYF. Here the CDR3 DNA reads TGTGCCAGCAACCACTTCGGGTCGGAGACCCAGTACTTC. V usage is TRBV28 and J usage is TRBJ2-5, with D uncertain. This CDR3 spans 13 amino acids. In germline, CDR1 is MDHEN, CDR2 SYDVKM. V lost 7 bases and J 5 bases, leaving 14 bases between the germline ends.

J is TRBJ1-6 and V is TRBV27; D is unresolved. From germline, CDR1 is MNHEY and CDR2 SMNVEV (reference sequence). V lost 5 bases, J lost 9 bases, and 11 bases lay in between. This CDR3 is 13 amino acids long. The chain's CDR3 is CASSLSSISPLHF. The CDR3 DNA follows: TGTGCCAGCAGTCTGAGTTCCATTTCACCCCTCCACTTT.

The CDR3, as DNA: TGTGCCAGCAGTTACTCGTTCAGGGAGAACACTGAAGCTTTCTTT. Its protein product is CASSYSFRENTEAFF. The chain couples TRBV6-5 to TRBJ1-1; tentative D call: TRBD1 (5 bases). Trimming shortened V by 0 bases and J by 1 base, and 9 bases separated the two germline ends. The germline CDR1 and CDR2 sequences are MNHEY and SVGAGI. CDR3 size: 15 residues.